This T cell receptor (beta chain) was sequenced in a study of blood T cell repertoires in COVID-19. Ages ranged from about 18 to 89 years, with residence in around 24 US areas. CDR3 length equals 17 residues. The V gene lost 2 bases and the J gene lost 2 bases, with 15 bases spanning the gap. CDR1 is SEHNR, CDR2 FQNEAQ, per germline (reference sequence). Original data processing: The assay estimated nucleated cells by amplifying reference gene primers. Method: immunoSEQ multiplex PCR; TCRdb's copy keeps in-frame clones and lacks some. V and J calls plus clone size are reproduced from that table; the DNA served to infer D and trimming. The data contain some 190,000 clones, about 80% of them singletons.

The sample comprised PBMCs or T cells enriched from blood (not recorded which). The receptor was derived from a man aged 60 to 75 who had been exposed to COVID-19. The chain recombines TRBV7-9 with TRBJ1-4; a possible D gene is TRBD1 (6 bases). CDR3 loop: CASSLIPDRTTNEKLFF. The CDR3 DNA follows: TGTGCCAGCAGCTTAATTCCGGACAGAACGACTAATGAAAAACTGTTTTTT.